This T cell receptor beta chain was captured in a study of OX40 agonist ivuxolimab in advanced cancers. General study findings and limits: The study found among the lowest clonal expansion in partial responders at 0.1-3.0 mg/kg.

Trimming took off 2 bases at V and 0 bases at J, with 8 bases between the two ends. Germline loops: CDR1 SGHTA, CDR2 FQGTGA. There are 15 residues in the CDR3. Regarding this clone: Its target is unknown.

The assay was immunoSEQ multiplex PCR, and TCRdb's table has in-frame clones only and misses some. The table lists under 20,000 clones, around 82% of them singletons. The gene calls are TRBV7-3 and TRBJ2-1, with D hard to call. Source: CD4+ or CD8+ T cells sorted from blood, taken in a trial of the OX40 agonist ivuxolimab. The TCR originated in an adult with an advanced solid tumor such as melanoma, head and neck, liver or kidney cancer. The CDR3 loop reads CASSLVWSSYNEQFF. The CDR3 coding sequence is TGTGCCAGCAGCTTAGTTTGGAGCTCCTACAATGAGCAGTTCTTC. Complete variable domain (other parts from reference TRBV7-3 and TRBJ2-1): GAGVSQTPSNKVTEKGKYVELRCDPISGHTALYWYRQSLGQGPEFLIYFQGTGAADDSGLPNDRFFAVRPEGSVSTLKIQRTERGDSAVYLCASSLVWSSYNEQFFGPGTRLTVL.